Listed here are 32 T cell receptor beta chains from one sample, sequenced in a study of shared clonotypes between healthy human individuals. Using immunoSEQ multiplex PCR, the repertoire was profiled, and TCRdb retains in-frame clones only, with some absent. The table includes roughly 700,000 clones, around 67% detected once. Specimen: memory CD4+ T cells sorted from blood. Subset denoted: CD45RA-negative fraction. Receptors were obtained from a woman aged 25 to 45 in good health.

The chain uses TRBV28 and TRBJ1-4; the D gene is possibly TRBD1 (5 bases). CDR1 and CDR2 (germline): MDHEN, SYDVKM. Trimming removed 6 bases from V and 12 bases from J, with 11 bases in between. This CDR3 region has 11 residues. The CDR3 reads CASRSRGELFF. CDR3 DNA: TGTGCCAGCAGAAGCCGGGGGGAACTGTTTTTT.

The chain employs TRBV6-5 and TRBJ1-2, with TRBD1 identical over 10 bases. The CDR3 has 15 residues. V was clipped by 6 bases and J by 4 bases; unmatched bases: 8. CDR1 is MNHEY, CDR2 SVGAGI, per germline. In DNA form, the CDR3 reads TGTGCCAGCAGACCTGGGGACAGGGGAATCTATGGCTACACCTTC. It is translated as CASRPGDRGIYGYTF.

This clone appeared once. This sequence joins TRBV11-3 and TRBJ2-1; 13 bases align to TRBD2. V shed 2 bases and J 8 bases; nucleotides not matched to a gene: 3. The length of the CDR3 is 15 residues. Germline V gene sequence: CDR1 SGHNT, CDR2 YENEEA. The CDR3 DNA reads as TGTGCCAGCAGCTTAACTAGCGGGAGGGCGGATGAGCAGTTCTTC. Protein: CASSLTSGRADEQFF.

The V and J genes are TRBV7-8 and TRBJ2-7; TRBD2 matches at 8 bases. J was trimmed by 1 base and V by 1 base; bases with no gene match: 9. The CDR3 consists of 17 residues. The germline gives CDR1 SGHVS, CDR2 FQNEAQ. The CDR3: CASSLGAAGDPSYEQYF. Written as DNA, the CDR3 is TGTGCCAGCAGCTTAGGGGCAGCGGGAGACCCATCCTACGAGCAGTACTTC.

The V and J genes are TRBV16 and TRBJ1-3; D not resolved. Per germline, CDR1 KGHSY and CDR2 FQNENV. The V end was cut by 0 bases, the J end by 4 bases, with 4 bases between. CDR3 length: 13 amino acids. The CDR3 DNA follows: TGTGCCAGCAGCCAATCTCGCGGAAACACCATATATTTT. The encoded protein is CASSQSRGNTIYF.

The chain employs TRBV28 and TRBJ2-1, with D possibly matching TRBD2 (6 bases). V was cut by 3 bases and J by 8 bases, with 8 bases left in between. Per germline, CDR1 MDHEN and CDR2 SYDVKM. This CDR3 spans 12 amino acids. CDR3: CASSLRGHEQFF. CDR3 sequence (DNA): TGTGCCAGCAGTTTGCGGGGCCATGAGCAGTTCTTC.

The chain uses TRBV6-1 and TRBJ2-2; 9 positions match TRBD1. CDR3 length equals 13 residues. The V and J ends lost 10 bases and 7 bases, in that order; junction bases with no gene match: 7. In germline, CDR1 is MNHNS, CDR2 SASEGT. Here the CDR3 reads CATRDRANGELFF. For the CDR3, the DNA is TGTGCCACCCGGGACAGGGCCAACGGGGAGCTGTTTTTT.

The rearrangement links TRBV20-1 to TRBJ2-7; D uncertain. From germline, CDR1 is DFQATT and CDR2 SNEGSKA (reference sequence). The ends were cut back, 1 base at V and 4 bases at J, with 5 bases in the middle. The CDR3 has 11 residues. This CDR3 is CSARVSYEQYF. The CDR3 DNA reads TGCAGTGCTAGAGTTTCGTACGAGCAGTACTTC.

Only one count was recorded for this clone. The V gene is TRBV14, the J gene TRBJ2-3, with D unresolved. Trimming shortened V by 1 base and J by 2 bases, and 16 bases separated the two germline ends. The CDR3 has 17 amino acids. The V gene's germline CDR1 is SGHDN and CDR2 FVKESK. CDR3 coding DNA: TGTGCCAGCAGCCAAGTTCCTGGATGGCTCGACACAGATACGCAGTATTTT. Translating it yields CASSQVPGWLDTDTQYF.

The gene calls are TRBV29-1 and TRBJ2-7, with D hard to call. The CDR3 covers 11 residues. With 2 bases removed from V and 3 bases from J, the gap between germline ends came to 5 bases. The germline gives CDR1 SQVTM, CDR2 ANQGSEA. CDR3 in amino acids: CSVELSYEQYF. The DNA for the CDR3 is TGCAGCGTTGAACTAAGCTACGAGCAGTACTTC.

V usage is TRBV5-1 and J usage is TRBJ2-6; 11 bases are a match to TRBD1. The length of the CDR3 is 18 residues. V shed 0 bases and J 1 base; nucleotides not matched to a gene: 3. Germline CDR1 SGHRS, CDR2 YFSETQ. The CDR3 DNA follows: TGCGCCAGCAGCTTGGGGACAGGGGGCTCTTCTGGGGCCAACGTCCTGACTTTC. This sequence encodes CASSLGTGGSSGANVLTF.

V gene TRBV28 combines with J gene TRBJ2-7, with D perhaps matching TRBD1 (6 bases). Germline V gives CDR1 MDHEN, CDR2 SYDVKM. Trimming took off 6 bases at V and 8 bases at J, with 26 bases between the two ends. This CDR3 is 16 amino acids long. CDR3: CASSFPIGGVNGQQYF. The CDR3, as DNA: TGTGCCAGCAGCTTTCCCATTGGGGGCGTTAATGGGCAGCAGTACTTC.

This clone was recorded only once. The J gene is TRBJ1-2, the V gene TRBV5-4; D possibly corresponds to TRBD1 (5 bases). The CDR3 runs to 17 residues. From germline, CDR1 is SGHNT and CDR2 YYREEE (reference sequence). Trimming removed 4 bases at V and 0 bases at J, with 19 bases between. In DNA, the CDR3 is TGTGCCAGCAGCCCCCACGCTGCGGACATTCCTAACTATGGCTACACCTTC. As protein: CASSPHAADIPNYGYTF. The full variable domain, completed using reference TRBV5-4 and TRBJ1-2, is ETGVTQSPTHLIKTRGQQVTLRCSSQSGHNTVSWYQQALGQGPQFIFQYYREEENGRGNFPPRFSGLQFPNYSSELNVNALELDDSALYLCASSPHAADIPNYGYTFGSGTRLTVV.

The rearrangement joins TRBV5-1 to TRBJ2-7; 7 positions match TRBD2. Per the germline V gene, CDR1 is SGHRS and CDR2 is YFSETQ. CDR3 length: 15 amino acids. V shed 3 bases, J shed 4 bases, and the junction held 10 bases outside the gene matches. This CDR3 is CASSWTQDGRYEQYF. In DNA form, the CDR3 reads TGCGCCAGCAGCTGGACCCAGGACGGGAGGTACGAGCAGTACTTC.

V usage is TRBV7-3 and J usage is TRBJ2-5, with D possibly being TRBD2 (6 bases). The CDR3 is made up of 14 amino acids. The germline V gene encodes CDR1 SGHTA and CDR2 FQGTGA. The V gene lost 5 bases and the J gene lost 4 bases, with 14 bases spanning the gap. The CDR3 loop reads CASSQGLQSETQYF. The CDR3 DNA reads as TGTGCCAGCAGCCAGGGACTCCAATCAGAGACCCAGTACTTC.

This sequence joins TRBV7-6 and TRBJ2-7, with a weak D call TRBD2 (6 bases). CDR1 is SGHVS and CDR2 is FNYEAQ in the germline V gene. The CDR3 extends over 16 amino acids. V lost 0 bases and J 3 bases, leaving 15 bases between the germline ends. In DNA, the CDR3 is TGTGCCAGCAGCTTAGCGCTCGGTAGCGGCCACTACGAGCAGTACTTC. The encoded protein is CASSLALGSGHYEQYF.

The chain is built from TRBV28 and TRBJ2-2; 8 bases are a match to TRBD2. V dropped 7 bases and J dropped 2; count of bases not matched to a gene: 3. Per germline, CDR1 MDHEN and CDR2 SYDVKM. This CDR3 contains 14 residues. CDR3 nucleotides: TGTGCCAGCATACGGGGGGGAAACACCGGGGAGCTGTTTTTT. This codes for CASIRGGNTGELFF.

The chain joins TRBV10-3 to TRBJ2-7; TRBD2 is a possible D gene (6 bases). V shed 6 bases and J shed 4 bases, with 19 bases lying between them. The length of the CDR3 is 15 residues. Germline V gene sequence: CDR1 ENHRY, CDR2 SYGVKD. In nucleotides, the CDR3 is TGTGCCATCAGCCCTCGGGGGACTTCGCATTACGAGCAGTACTTC. Its translation: CAISPRGTSHYEQYF.

The chain links TRBV11-2 to TRBJ2-5, with 8 bases aligning to TRBD2. J was trimmed by 5 bases and V by 0 bases; bases with no gene match: 5. From germline, CDR1 is SGHAT and CDR2 FQNNGV. The CDR3 has 15 amino acids. The CDR3 sequence is CASSLDRGGGETQYF. The CDR3 nucleotides are TGTGCCAGCAGCTTAGATCGGGGGGGCGGGGAGACCCAGTACTTC.

The rearrangement uses TRBV6-1 and TRBJ1-4; D possibly corresponds to TRBD1 (5 bases). Germline V gene data show CDR1 as MNHNS and CDR2 as SASEGT. V shed 8 bases and J shed 2 bases, with 15 bases lying between them. The CDR3 sequence is 15 residues long. The CDR3, as DNA: TGTGCCAGCCACCCCCGTCGGGGGACTAATGAAAAACTGTTTTTT. Its translation: CASHPRRGTNEKLFF.

The rearrangement links TRBV29-1 to TRBJ1-1; D ambiguous. V shed 6 bases and J shed 3 bases, with 11 bases lying between them. Germline V gives CDR1 SQVTM, CDR2 ANQGSEA. The CDR3 sequence is 12 residues long. CDR3 region: CSVRRSDTEAFF. The CDR3 coding sequence is TGCAGCGTGCGGCGGTCTGACACTGAAGCTTTCTTT.

J is TRBJ2-1 and V is TRBV5-6, with D uncertain. Trimming cost V 4 bases and J 8 bases, with 10 bases left between them. Germline values: CDR1 SGHDT, CDR2 YYEEEE. This CDR3 region has 12 residues. CDR3 sequence (DNA): TGTGCCAGCAGCCTGGGCAGGTATGAGCAGTTCTTC. This translates into CASSLGRYEQFF.

This clone showed up just a few times. The V gene is TRBV27, the J gene TRBJ2-1, with D possibly matching TRBD1 (5 bases). Germline V gives CDR1 MNHEY, CDR2 SMNVEV (reference sequence). Trimming stripped 6 bases from V and 2 bases from J, with 11 bases between. The CDR3 has 14 residues. The CDR3 protein is CASRGPWAYNEQFF. The CDR3 nucleotides are TGTGCCAGCAGGGGGCCCTGGGCCTACAATGAGCAGTTCTTC.

The chain recombines TRBV19 with TRBJ2-1; 8 bases align to TRBD1. This CDR3 contains 16 residues. The ends lost 4 bases at V and 4 bases at J; junction bases unmatched: 9. Germline lookup yields CDR1 LNHDA and CDR2 SQIVND (reference sequence). DNA of the CDR3: TGTGCCAGTAGTACGGCCGGGACAGGCCGTTACAATGAGCAGTTCTTC. Translation gives CASSTAGTGRYNEQFF.

This rearrangement joins TRBV5-4 to TRBJ2-2; a weak D match, TRBD1 (5 bases). Germline V gene lookup returns CDR1 SGHNT and CDR2 YYREEE (reference sequence). With 4 bases removed from V and 1 base from J, the gap between germline ends came to 11 bases. The CDR3 extends over 15 amino acids. CDR3 loop: CASSRWQGNTGELFF. In DNA form, the CDR3 reads TGTGCCAGCAGCCGATGGCAGGGGAACACCGGGGAGCTGTTTTTT.

V and J are TRBV5-1 and TRBJ1-1; D is uncertain. From germline, CDR1 is SGHRS and CDR2 YFSETQ. V lost 7 bases and J 2 bases, leaving 12 bases between the germline ends. The CDR3 is 13 amino acids. In DNA, the CDR3 is TGCGCCAGCCGGAGGCAGACCAACACTGAAGCTTTCTTT. Protein: CASRRQTNTEAFF.

The rearrangement uses TRBV28 and TRBJ1-5; weak D call: TRBD1 (5 bases). With 2 bases removed from V and 3 bases from J, the gap between germline ends came to 8 bases. This CDR3 spans 14 amino acids. Looked up from germline, CDR1 is MDHEN and CDR2 is SYDVKM. DNA for the CDR3: TGTGCCAGCAGTTTAGGACAAAACAATCAGCCCCAGCATTTT. Translation: CASSLGQNNQPQHF. Using reference TRBV28 and TRBJ1-5 for the parts outside the CDR3, the full variable domain is DVKVTQSSRYLVKRTGEKVFLECVQDMDHENMFWYRQDPGLGLRLIYFSYDVKMKEKGDIPEGYSVSREKKERFSLILESASTNQTSMYLCASSLGQNNQPQHFGDGTRLSIL.

V gene TRBV5-1 combines with J gene TRBJ2-1, with 12 bases identical to TRBD1. CDR3 length: 14 amino acids. Germline V gives CDR1 SGHRS, CDR2 YFSETQ. V lost 4 bases, J lost 9 bases, and 5 bases stayed unmatched. CDR3 region: CASSPGTGGVEQFF. Here the CDR3 DNA reads TGCGCCAGCAGCCCGGGGACAGGGGGCGTTGAGCAGTTCTTC.

The chain uses TRBV27 and TRBJ1-2; TRBD1 might be the D (6 bases). The CDR3 has 13 residues. V lost 2 bases to trimming and J lost 8 bases, with 12 bases between them. Per germline, CDR1 MNHEY and CDR2 SMNVEV (reference sequence). The CDR3 bases are TGTGCCAGCAGTTTAGCCGGGGGCGGCGGCTACACCTTC. Its translation: CASSLAGGGGYTF.

In this sample, this clone turned up a few times. The V call is TRBV11-2, the J call TRBJ1-1; 7 bases match TRBD1. CDR1 SGHAT and CDR2 FQNNGV come from the germline V gene. V dropped 5 bases and J dropped 0; count of bases not matched to a gene: 9. The CDR3 extends over 16 amino acids. The CDR3 coding sequence is TGTGCCAGCAGCCCCCTCTGGACAGGAGTGAACACTGAAGCTTTCTTT. Amino acid sequence: CASSPLWTGVNTEAFF. Supplemented by reference TRBV11-2 and TRBJ1-1, the full variable domain reads EAGVAQSPRYKIIEKRQSVAFWCNPISGHATLYWYQQILGQGPKLLIQFQNNGVVDDSQLPKDRFSAERLKGVDSTLKIQPAKLEDSAVYLCASSPLWTGVNTEAFFGQGTRLTVV.

The chain is built from TRBV5-4 and TRBJ1-1, with 7 bases aligning to TRBD1. The ends lost 5 bases at V and 6 bases at J; junction bases unmatched: 4. CDR3 size: 12 residues. The V gene's germline CDR1 is SGHNT and CDR2 YYREEE (reference sequence). CDR3 amino acids: CASRRQGAEAFF. DNA for the CDR3: TGTGCCAGCAGGCGACAGGGCGCTGAAGCTTTCTTT.

The chain combines TRBV2 with TRBJ1-1; the match to TRBD1 covers 10 bases. V shed 7 bases, J shed 1 base, and the junction held 9 bases outside the gene matches. The V gene's germline CDR1 is SNHLY and CDR2 FYNNEI. The CDR3 spans 16 residues. The CDR3 here is CASTSRQGARNTEAFF. The CDR3 region has the DNA TGTGCCAGCACCTCAAGACAGGGGGCCCGGAACACTGAAGCTTTCTTT. Using reference TRBV2 and TRBJ1-1 for the parts outside the CDR3, the full variable domain is EPEVTQTPSHQVTQMGQEVILRCVPISNHLYFYWYRQILGQKVEFLVSFYNNEISEKSEIFDDQFSVERPDGSNFTLKIRSTKLEDSAMYFCASTSRQGARNTEAFFGQGTRLTVV.